Reported below is one T cell receptor beta chain. Its specificity is not known. TCRdb's table, derived via immunoSEQ multiplex PCR, lists solely in-frame clones and lacks some. The data show 60,000 to 90,000 clones, 80% to 85% seen once. This sample stems from a study of OX40 agonist ivuxolimab in advanced cancers. Findings and limits, study-wide: Dose levels from 0.1 to 3.0 mg/kg saw CD4+ and CD8+ blood T cells expand clonally by week 6.

The CDR3 contains 11 residues. V shed 1 base and J shed 10 bases, with 7 bases lying between them. CDR1 LGHNA and CDR2 YNFKEQ come from the germline V gene. This rearrangement joins TRBV4-2 to TRBJ1-2, with D unresolved. The sequence came from an adult with an advanced solid tumor such as melanoma, head and neck, liver or kidney cancer. The specimen was CD4+ or CD8+ T cells sorted from blood, collected in a trial of the OX40 agonist ivuxolimab. The CDR3 nucleotides read TGTGCCAGCAGCCAAGGAGTTGCCTACACCTTC. It codes for CASSQGVAYTF.